What follows is one TCR beta chain and its context. TCRdb reanalysed the 5' RACE reads using MiXCR and keeps one entry per CDR3 protein. There are over 550,000 distinct CDR3 sequences in the sample; 7% to 7.5% occur only once, and 1.5% to 2% lies in the top ten. These data are taken from a study of identical twins. Germline V gene data show CDR1 as ENHRY and CDR2 as SYGVKD. The CDR3 extends over 18 amino acids. The J segment lost 7 bases and the V segment lost 0 bases, leaving 13 bases of the junction unmatched. This sample also appeared in a second study, on yellow fever vaccine responses in identical twins.

The genes are TRBV10-3 and TRBJ2-1, with 9 bases fitting TRBD2. The sequence came from a woman younger than 35 in good health. Sample: PBMCs. CDR3 residues: CAISESMVGLATMNEQFF. The CDR3 region has the DNA TGTGCCATCAGTGAGTCTATGGTTGGACTAGCGACGATGAATGAGCAGTTCTTC.